These 11 T cell receptor beta chains share one sample of origin, sequenced in a study of blood T cell repertoires in COVID-19. Using immunoSEQ multiplex PCR, the repertoire was profiled, and TCRdb retains in-frame clones only, with some absent. The sample has around 110,000 clones, just over 90% seen once. The sample taken for sequencing was peripheral blood. These TCRs come from a human donor with active COVID-19. The donor label of this sample is uncertain.

V is TRBV19 and J is TRBJ1-5, with 7 bases that match TRBD1. The V gene end was trimmed by 9 bases and the J gene end by 3 bases; junction bases not matched to a gene: 8. The CDR3 runs 14 residues. Looked up from germline, CDR1 is LNHDA and CDR2 is SQIVND (reference sequence). The CDR3 spells CASFGGQANQPQHF. The CDR3 coding sequence is TGTGCCAGCTTCGGTGGACAGGCCAATCAGCCCCAGCATTTT. Filled out from reference TRBV19 and TRBJ1-5, the complete variable domain reads DGGITQSPKYLFRKEGQNVTLSCEQNLNHDAMYWYRQDPGQGLRLIYYSQIVNDFQKGDIAEGYSVSREKKESFPLTVTSAQKNPTAFYLCASFGGQANQPQHFGDGTRLSIL.

The genes are TRBV2 and TRBJ2-5; TRBD2 is a possible D gene (5 bases). Germline V gene lookup returns CDR1 SNHLY and CDR2 FYNNEI. Trimming stripped 3 bases from V and 5 bases from J, with 13 bases between. This CDR3 has 14 residues. Here the CDR3 DNA reads TGTGCCAGCAGTGATGTCCGGGGATGGGAGACCCAGTACTTC. Protein sequence: CASSDVRGWETQYF.

This clone was recorded a few times. The chain carries TRBV5-4 and TRBJ1-1, with D perhaps matching TRBD1 (6 bases). Per germline, CDR1 SGHNT and CDR2 YYREEE (reference sequence). V gave up 4 bases and J gave up 3 bases, with 10 bases separating them. This CDR3 has 13 residues. The CDR3 DNA follows: TGTGCCAGCAGCAGCGGGACACACACTGAAGCTTTCTTT. Protein product: CASSSGTHTEAFF.

V usage is TRBV6-5 and J usage is TRBJ2-2; D might be TRBD1 (5 bases). Per germline, CDR1 MNHEY and CDR2 SVGAGI. This CDR3 has 15 amino acids. V was pared by 5 bases and J by 4 bases, with 14 bases between. The CDR3 region is CASSPRVDGTGELFF. In nucleotides, the CDR3 is TGTGCCAGCAGTCCCAGGGTCGACGGCACCGGGGAGCTGTTTTTT.

The chain joins TRBV20-1 to TRBJ2-5; no firm D call. This CDR3 has 11 residues. From germline, CDR1 is DFQATT and CDR2 SNEGSKA (reference sequence). V lost 2 bases and J 7 bases, leaving 8 bases between the germline ends. DNA for the CDR3: TGCAGTGCTAGACTATCCACGACCCAGTACTTC. Its translation is CSARLSTTQYF.

The J gene is TRBJ1-1, the V gene TRBV5-6; 7 bases fit TRBD1. J gave up 4 bases and V 3 bases, and 6 bases lay outside the gene matches. This CDR3 has 14 residues. Germline loops: CDR1 SGHDT, CDR2 YYEEEE. CDR3 sequence: CASSWTRGSTEAFF. CDR3 coding DNA: TGTGCCAGCAGCTGGACCAGGGGGAGCACTGAAGCTTTCTTT.

The chain couples TRBV12-3 or TRBV12-4 to TRBJ2-1, with D possibly TRBD1 on 6 matching bases. Trimming pared 7 bases from V and 9 bases from J, leaving 13 bases between. The CDR3 is made up of 12 amino acids. CDR3 amino acids: CASTQGIGEQFF. The CDR3 DNA sequence: TGTGCCAGCACCCAGGGGATTGGTGAGCAGTTCTTC.

In its sample, this clone was seen a few times. An end of the junction does not agree with germline; a read error may underlie this. The chain combines TRBV5-1 with TRBJ1-5, with 9 positions matching TRBD1. Germline V gene sequence: CDR1 SGHRS, CDR2 YFSETQ. CDR3 length: 14 amino acids. The CDR3 sequence: CASSLTGGKQPQHF. As DNA, the CDR3 is TGCGCCAGCAGCTTAACAGGGGGCAAACAGCCCCAGCATTTT.

The rearrangement uses TRBV12-3 or TRBV12-4 and TRBJ1-1; D gene ambiguous. Trimming stripped 3 bases from V and 1 base from J, with 3 bases between. The CDR3 has 12 amino acids. DNA for the CDR3: TGTGCCAGCAGTTTTAGGAACACTGAAGCTTTCTTT. It translates to CASSFRNTEAFF.

Only one count was recorded for this clone. The rearrangement uses TRBV30 and TRBJ2-7; D not resolved. The germline gives CDR1 GTSNPN, CDR2 SVGIG (reference sequence). CDR3 size: 12 residues. The germline V and J ends were trimmed by 1 base and 2 bases, with 6 bases remaining between them. Here the CDR3 DNA reads TGTGCCTGGAGTGCAGGAACCTACGAGCAGTACTTC. It encodes CAWSAGTYEQYF.

The V gene is TRBV5-1, the J gene TRBJ1-4, with D possibly matching TRBD1 (5 bases). This CDR3 contains 13 residues. Germline CDR1 reads SGHRS; CDR2 reads YFSETQ. V lost 4 bases and J lost 3, with 7 bases in between. The CDR3, as DNA: TGCGCCAGCAGCCCGACAGCTAATGAAAAACTGTTTTTT. It is translated as CASSPTANEKLFF.